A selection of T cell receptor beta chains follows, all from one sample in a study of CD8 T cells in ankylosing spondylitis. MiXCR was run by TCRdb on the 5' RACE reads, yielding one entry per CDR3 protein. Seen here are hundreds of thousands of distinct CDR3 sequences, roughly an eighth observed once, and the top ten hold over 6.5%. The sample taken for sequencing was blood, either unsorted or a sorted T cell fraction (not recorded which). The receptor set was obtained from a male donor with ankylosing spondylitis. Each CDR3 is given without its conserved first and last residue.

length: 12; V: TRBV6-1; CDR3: ASNALYSGNTIY
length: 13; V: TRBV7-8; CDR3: ASSSLDSLRETQY
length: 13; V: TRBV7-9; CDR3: ASSPSGGRGSGYT
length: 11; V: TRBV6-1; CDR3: ASSVGTINEQF
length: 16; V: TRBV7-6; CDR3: ASSLGLAGGLSQETQY
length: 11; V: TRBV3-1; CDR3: ASNVQGNSPLH
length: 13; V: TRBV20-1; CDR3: SARSDTGGIDEQF
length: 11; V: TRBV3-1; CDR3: ASSQEFRAEAF
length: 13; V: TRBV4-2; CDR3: ASSQEQIPNYGYT
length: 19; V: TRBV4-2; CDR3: ASSQEPRGAHSGSGHNEQF
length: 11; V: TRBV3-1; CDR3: ASSHGADQPQH
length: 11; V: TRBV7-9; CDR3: ASSYAGTSHQF
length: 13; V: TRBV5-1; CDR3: ASSLAGDRNQPQH
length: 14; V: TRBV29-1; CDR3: SVDIRDRGQTDTQY
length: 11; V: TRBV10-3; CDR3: AISSSGYNEQF
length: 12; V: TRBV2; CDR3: ASSVRGHTGELF
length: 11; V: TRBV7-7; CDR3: ASSEDSNTEAF
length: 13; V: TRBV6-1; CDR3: ASSPRGDTYNEQF
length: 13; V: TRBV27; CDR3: ASSLSKDRYNEQF
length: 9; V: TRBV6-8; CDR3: ASRSPRELF
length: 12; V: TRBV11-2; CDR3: ASSTQTGNTEAF
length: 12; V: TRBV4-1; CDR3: ASSQVTHYNEQF
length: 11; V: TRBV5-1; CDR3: ATSSGTRDTQY
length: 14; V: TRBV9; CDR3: ASSPYTSGTDNEQF
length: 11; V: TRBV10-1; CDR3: ASSESSETEAF
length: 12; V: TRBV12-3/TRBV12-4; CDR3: ASSLRWQWETQY
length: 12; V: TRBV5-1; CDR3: ASSPPGSYNEQF
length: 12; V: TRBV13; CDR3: ASSYGTSGYTQY
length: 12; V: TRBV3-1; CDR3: ASSPGGINYGYT
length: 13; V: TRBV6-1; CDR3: ASLTPQGGTGELF
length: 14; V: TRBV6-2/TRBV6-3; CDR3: ASSTGGHGGVTEAF
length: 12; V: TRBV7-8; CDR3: ASSYSGGEDEQF
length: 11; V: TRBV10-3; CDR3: AISGGDTYEQY
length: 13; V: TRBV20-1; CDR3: SASLSSGRIHEQY
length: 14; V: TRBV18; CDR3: ASSPSSVAVTDTQY
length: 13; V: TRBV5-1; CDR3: ASRPLPGEGETQY
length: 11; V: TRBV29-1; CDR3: SVEQSMNTEAF
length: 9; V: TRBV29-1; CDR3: SVAPPGELF
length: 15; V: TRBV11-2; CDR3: ASSLTSGRAYFYEQY
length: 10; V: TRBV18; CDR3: ASSPTGYEQY
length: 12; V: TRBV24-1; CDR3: ATSGDSSTGELF
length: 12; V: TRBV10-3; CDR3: AISPGQGAHEQF
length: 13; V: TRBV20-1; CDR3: SARDWGEAQETQY
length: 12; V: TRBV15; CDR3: ATSRRNLQETQY
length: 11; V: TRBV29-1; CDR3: SGRTGGNTEAF
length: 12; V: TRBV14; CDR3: ASSQWWGNTEAF
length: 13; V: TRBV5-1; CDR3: ASSLVGPTEETQY
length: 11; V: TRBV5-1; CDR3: ASSLEPGYEQY
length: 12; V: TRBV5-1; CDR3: ASSLEVAPYEQY
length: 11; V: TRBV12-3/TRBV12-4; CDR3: ASSSYLNTEAF
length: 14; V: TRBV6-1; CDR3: ASKATGGFSGNTIY
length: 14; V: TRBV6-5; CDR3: ASSYSNPSLDNEQF
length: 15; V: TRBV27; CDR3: ATKNERGTGGTDTQY
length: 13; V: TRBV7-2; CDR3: ASSPDSRTGNTIY
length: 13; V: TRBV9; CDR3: ASSSRLATYNEQF